Below are 30 T cell receptor beta chains sequenced from a single sample in a study of immune characterization of retroperitoneal liposarcoma. TCRdb processed the PCR reads anew with MiXCR; each CDR3 protein has one entry. The sample includes 11,000 or so distinct CDR3 sequences, roughly 20% of them seen just once. The sequencing sample was made of blood. The receptors here all came from a female donor with retroperitoneal liposarcoma.

There are many counts of this clonotype. CDR3 sequence: CASSYPGGAGGYTF. The DNA for the CDR3 is TGTGCCAGCAGTTACCCCGGAGGGGCAGGAGGCTACACCTTC. The chain links TRBV6-5 to TRBJ1-2; weak D call: TRBD1 (5 bases). Germline CDR1 is MNHEY and CDR2 is SVGAGI. CDR3 length: 14 amino acids. Trimming pared 2 bases from V and 8 bases from J, leaving 15 bases between.

This clonotype was seen a handful of times. The V gene is TRBV6-5, the J gene TRBJ2-1; D is possibly TRBD1 (6 bases). TRBJ2-7 matches the DNA end more closely, so the J call is doubtful. CDR1 MNHEY and CDR2 SVGAGI come from the germline V gene. This CDR3 spans 15 amino acids. Here the CDR3 DNA reads TGTGCCAGCACCAGGAAACCTGGACAGTCCTACGAGCAGTACTTC. Translating it yields CASTRKPGQSYEQYF.

This clonotype qualifies as medium-sized. The chain carries TRBV27 and TRBJ2-1; 7 bases align to TRBD2. In germline, CDR1 is MNHEY, CDR2 SMNVEV (reference sequence). After removal of 3 bases from V and 10 bases from J, the junction contained 9 bases not matched to a gene. The CDR3 has 14 residues. CDR3 protein: CASSFTSASYEQFF. CDR3 nucleotide sequence: TGTGCCAGCAGTTTCACTAGCGCGTCCTACGAGCAGTTCTTC.

This clonotype has a handful of counts. CDR3 region: CASSQRLSGQGLGYTF. The CDR3 DNA reads TGTGCCAGCAGCCAACGTCTATCGGGACAGGGTTTGGGCTACACCTTC. The rearrangement uses TRBV11-3 and TRBJ1-2, with 9 bases aligning to TRBD1. V gave up 5 bases and J gave up 8 bases; unmatched junction bases: 15. The CDR3 runs to 16 residues. Germline V gene sequence: CDR1 SGHNT, CDR2 YENEEA. Using reference TRBV11-3 and TRBJ1-2 for the parts outside the CDR3, the full variable domain is EAGVVQSPRYKIIEKKQPVAFWCNPISGHNTLYWYLQNLGQGPELLIRYENEEAVDDSQLPKDRFSAERLKGVDSTLKIQPAELGDSAVYLCASSQRLSGQGLGYTFGSGTRLTVV.

The V and J genes are TRBV7-2 and TRBJ2-5; 12 positions match TRBD2. There are 15 residues in the CDR3. Trimming took 8 bases from V and 5 from J; bases not matched to a gene: 9. CDR1 is SGHTA, CDR2 FQGNSA, per germline. The CDR3 sequence: CASQSTSGRRETQYF. The CDR3 nucleotides are TGTGCCAGCCAAAGCACTAGCGGGAGGCGGGAGACCCAGTACTTC.

This clonotype was observed a few times. The chain recombines TRBV11-2 with TRBJ2-7, with 10 bases identical to TRBD2. CDR3 length: 16 amino acids. Trimming took 2 bases from V and 2 from J; bases not matched to a gene: 6. CDR1 is SGHAT and CDR2 is FQNNGV in the germline V gene. DNA of the CDR3: TGTGCCAGCAGCTTACCTAGCGGGAGTATAGCCTACGAGCAGTACTTC. Protein: CASSLPSGSIAYEQYF.

This chain joins TRBV6-1 and TRBJ1-2; D might be TRBD1 (6 bases). Looked up from germline, CDR1 is MNHNS and CDR2 is SASEGT. Trimming removed 5 bases at V and 7 bases at J, with 11 bases between. The CDR3 is made up of 12 amino acids. The CDR3 DNA sequence: TGTGCCAGCAGTCCACAGGGTTCTGGCTACACCTTC. This codes for CASSPQGSGYTF.

The chain recombines TRBV5-1 with TRBJ2-2, with 7 bases that match TRBD1. Germline CDR1 is SGHRS and CDR2 is YFSETQ. This CDR3 spans 14 amino acids. Unmatched junction bases numbered 2, after V lost 1 base and J lost 5 bases. The CDR3 DNA follows: TGCGCCAGCAGCTTGACAGGGGTGACCGGGGAGCTGTTTTTT. Translation: CASSLTGVTGELFF.

This clonotype was found many times. V and J are TRBV6-4 and TRBJ2-1, with 10 nucleotides matching TRBD2. Trimming cost V 8 bases and J 7 bases; bases outside gene matches: 8. The CDR3 is 14 amino acids. Germline values: CDR1 MRHNA, CDR2 SNTAGT. This chain's CDR3 is CASASGREGNEQFF. The CDR3, as DNA: TGTGCCAGCGCAAGCGGGAGGGAAGGGAATGAGCAGTTCTTC.

In this sample, this clonotype turned up many times. The chain couples TRBV6-1 to TRBJ1-1, with D tentatively TRBD1 (6 bases). V was clipped by 5 bases and J by 2 bases, with 9 bases between them. CDR1 MNHNS and CDR2 SASEGT come from the germline V gene. The CDR3 length is 13 residues. The CDR3 DNA reads as TGTGCCAGCAGTCCACAGGGAAACACTGAAGCTTTCTTT. Encoded protein: CASSPQGNTEAFF.

The chain joins TRBV11-2 to TRBJ2-4; D ambiguous. Deletions cut 0 bases from V and 1 base from J, with 16 bases between. The V gene's germline CDR1 is SGHAT and CDR2 FQNNGV. CDR3 length: 18 residues. The CDR3 reads CASSLDLSQVVAKNIQYF. The DNA of the CDR3 is TGTGCCAGCAGCTTAGATCTATCCCAAGTTGTCGCCAAAAACATTCAGTACTTC.

Ten or more counts support this clonotype. V and J are TRBV12-3 or TRBV12-4 and TRBJ1-1; TRBD1 is a possible D gene (6 bases). This CDR3 contains 15 residues. Deletions cut 5 bases from V and 1 base from J, with 14 bases between. CDR3 region: CASSDHSRGNTEAFF. CDR3 sequence (DNA): TGTGCCAGCAGTGACCATTCCAGGGGGAACACTGAAGCTTTCTTT.

This clonotype was seen repeatedly, ten times or more. The CDR3 here is CASSESQRASGRFNEQFF. CDR3 DNA sequence: TGCGCCAGCAGTGAGTCGCAGCGGGCTAGCGGGAGATTCAATGAGCAGTTCTTC. The J gene is TRBJ2-1, the V gene TRBV10-1; 10 bases match TRBD2. This CDR3 has 18 amino acids. CDR1 and CDR2 from the germline V gene are WNHNN and SYGVQD (reference sequence). Germline trimming cut 0 bases from V and 6 bases from J; bases unmatched to any gene: 11.

This clonotype is deemed medium-sized. V is TRBV12-3 or TRBV12-4 and J is TRBJ2-1; a weak D match, TRBD2 (6 bases). Trimming removed 3 bases from V and 6 bases from J, with 12 bases in between. The CDR3 loop spans 14 amino acids. This chain's CDR3 is CASSFSVAANEQFF. In DNA, the CDR3 is TGTGCCAGCAGTTTTTCGGTAGCGGCCAATGAGCAGTTCTTC.

This clonotype is medium-sized by share. J is TRBJ2-1 and V is TRBV11-3; no definite D call. V lost 0 bases to trimming and J lost 6 bases, with 6 bases between them. The germline V gene has CDR1 SGHNT and CDR2 YENEEA. The CDR3 has 13 amino acids. The CDR3 sequence: CASSLDQRNEQFF. Written as DNA, the CDR3 is TGTGCCAGCAGCTTAGATCAGCGCAATGAGCAGTTCTTC.

This clonotype is deemed medium-sized. This chain uses TRBV6-1 with TRBJ2-5; either TRBD1 or TRBD2 may fit D (6 bases each). V dropped 0 bases and J dropped 5 bases, with 10 bases sitting between them. Germline V CDR1 and CDR2: MNHNS, SASEGT. This CDR3 comprises 14 residues. The CDR3 region has the DNA TGTGCCAGCAGTGAAGCGGGGGGCCCGGAGACCCAGTACTTC. This sequence encodes CASSEAGGPETQYF.

The chain's CDR3 is CASSLDWASGRAGAGELFF. CDR3 nucleotide sequence: TGTGCCAGCAGCTTAGATTGGGCTAGCGGGAGGGCCGGCGCCGGGGAGCTGTTTTTT. V and J are TRBV11-2 and TRBJ2-2; 12 nucleotides match TRBD2. V gave up 0 bases and J gave up 6 bases; unmatched junction bases: 11. The CDR3 spans 19 residues. Germline lookup yields CDR1 SGHAT and CDR2 FQNNGV. The whole variable domain, filled in from reference TRBV11-2 and TRBJ2-2, reads EAGVAQSPRYKIIEKRQSVAFWCNPISGHATLYWYQQILGQGPKLLIQFQNNGVVDDSQLPKDRFSAERLKGVDSTLKIQPAKLEDSAVYLCASSLDWASGRAGAGELFFGEGSRLTVL.

This clonotype ranks as medium-sized. The V gene is TRBV6-1, the J gene TRBJ1-1; D uncertain. This CDR3 comprises 13 residues. Trimming took off 6 bases at V and 10 bases at J, with 18 bases between the two ends. Germline V gene sequence: CDR1 MNHNS, CDR2 SASEGT. CDR3 region: CASSSQPPTVAFF. The CDR3 DNA reads as TGTGCCAGCAGCTCCCAACCCCCGACGGTAGCTTTCTTT.

This chain connects TRBV12-3 or TRBV12-4 to TRBJ2-5, with TRBD2 identical over 8 bases. The end of the DNA fits TRBJ2-1 better, so the J call may be wrong. There are 14 residues in the CDR3. CDR3 sequence: CASKKYSGEETQFF. CDR3 DNA sequence: TGTGCCAGCAAAAAATATAGCGGGGAAGAGACCCAGTTCTTC.

The sample holds many counts of this clonotype. The chain couples TRBV11-3 to TRBJ1-3, with TRBD1 matching 7 bases. V trimming: 5 bases; J trimming: 0 bases; junction bases outside the gene matches: 4. The germline V gene has CDR1 SGHNT and CDR2 YENEEA. The CDR3 spans 15 residues. The CDR3 DNA sequence: TGTGCCAGCAGCGTCTGGGACAGCTCTGGAAACACCATATATTTT. This gives the protein CASSVWDSSGNTIYF.

This clonotype came up a few times. V and J are TRBV7-6 and TRBJ2-5; D is undetermined. This CDR3 is 13 amino acids long. Deletions cut 3 bases from V and 2 bases from J, with 7 bases between. Germline CDR1 is SGHVS and CDR2 is FNYEAQ. The CDR3 region has the DNA TGTGCCAGCAGCTTCGTGCAGCAAGAGACCCAGTACTTC. Its protein is CASSFVQQETQYF.

Only a few counts were recorded for this clonotype. The V gene is TRBV10-3, the J gene TRBJ2-5; 10 bases fit TRBD2. The J call is uncertain, as TRBJ2-7 better fits the DNA end. Germline V gene data show CDR1 as ENHRY and CDR2 as SYGVKD. The CDR3 sequence is 14 residues long. CDR3 in amino acids: CAISASGRNYEQYF. CDR3 DNA: TGTGCCATCAGTGCTAGCGGGAGAAACTACGAGCAGTACTTC.

V and J are TRBV7-2 and TRBJ1-5, with TRBD1 as a possible D gene (5 bases). The CDR3 runs to 14 residues. Trimming took 4 bases from V and 7 from J, leaving 14 bases between them. The germline V gene encodes CDR1 SGHTA and CDR2 FQGNSA. The CDR3 sequence: CASSSRGGAQPQHF. CDR3 DNA sequence: TGTGCCAGCAGCTCCCGGGGGGGAGCCCAGCCCCAGCATTTT.

The chain joins TRBV11-2 to TRBJ2-2; TRBD2 aligns across 11 bases. The CDR3 runs to 16 residues. V trimming: 2 bases; J trimming: 6 bases; junction bases outside the gene matches: 5. Germline CDR1 is SGHAT and CDR2 is FQNNGV. CDR3 in DNA: TGTGCCAGCAGCTTATTGAATAGCGGGGGGGCCGGGGAGCTGTTTTTT. It encodes CASSLLNSGGAGELFF.

This clonotype was counted at least ten times. The J gene is TRBJ1-2, the V gene TRBV27, with 9 nucleotides matching TRBD1. The CDR3 spans 15 residues. After removal of 5 bases from V and 0 bases from J, the junction contained 4 bases not matched to a gene. Germline V lookup: CDR1 MNHEY, CDR2 SMNVEV (reference sequence). The CDR3: CASSPRQGANYGYTF. The DNA for the CDR3 is TGTGCCAGCAGTCCCCGACAGGGGGCTAACTATGGCTACACCTTC.

In this sample, this clonotype turned up a few times. This chain joins TRBV6-6 and TRBJ2-1, with D perhaps matching TRBD1 (5 bases). Looked up from germline, CDR1 is MNHNY and CDR2 is SVGAGI (reference sequence). Trimming removed 6 bases at V and 13 bases at J, with 19 bases between. This CDR3 contains 13 residues. DNA of the CDR3: TGTGCCAGCAGAGGACAAAAACAAGAGACCCAGTTCTTC. The encoded protein is CASRGQKQETQFF.

By sample share, this clonotype is medium-sized. The J gene is TRBJ2-1, the V gene TRBV12-3 or TRBV12-4, with 8 nucleotides matching TRBD1. After removal of 5 bases from V and 5 bases from J, the junction contained 20 bases not matched to a gene. This CDR3 comprises 19 residues. DNA of the CDR3: TGTGCCAGCAGTCTCCTCATACGCCTCCGGGACAGGCCGAACAATGAGCAGTTCTTC. As protein: CASSLLIRLRDRPNNEQFF.

This clonotype was found a few times. The chain has TRBV27 and TRBJ1-1; D is unclear. The CDR3 has 13 amino acids. V lost 5 bases to trimming and J lost 2 bases, with 9 bases between them. Germline V gene lookup returns CDR1 MNHEY and CDR2 SMNVEV (reference sequence). CDR3 coding DNA: TGTGCCAGCAGTCGGCGGACCAACACTGAAGCTTTCTTT. Translating gives CASSRRTNTEAFF.

In regard to this clonotype: The germline gene is not matched at one end of the junction; a read error may be the cause. The chain combines TRBV10-3 with TRBJ2-5; weak D call: TRBD2 (7 bases). CDR1 and CDR2 (germline): ENHRY, SYGVKD. This CDR3 has 14 amino acids. The DNA of the CDR3 is TGTGCCATCAGTGGCGGGAGAGGGGGAGAGACCCAGTATTTC. This translates into CAISGGRGGETQYF.

There are a few counts of this clonotype. The chain uses TRBV12-3 or TRBV12-4 and TRBJ2-5; D is unclear. Trimming removed 4 bases from V and 4 bases from J, with 16 bases in between. The CDR3 extends over 15 amino acids. The CDR3 loop is CASSSTDPGSETQYF. CDR3 nucleotides: TGTGCCAGCAGTTCAACGGACCCCGGTTCAGAGACCCAGTACTTC.